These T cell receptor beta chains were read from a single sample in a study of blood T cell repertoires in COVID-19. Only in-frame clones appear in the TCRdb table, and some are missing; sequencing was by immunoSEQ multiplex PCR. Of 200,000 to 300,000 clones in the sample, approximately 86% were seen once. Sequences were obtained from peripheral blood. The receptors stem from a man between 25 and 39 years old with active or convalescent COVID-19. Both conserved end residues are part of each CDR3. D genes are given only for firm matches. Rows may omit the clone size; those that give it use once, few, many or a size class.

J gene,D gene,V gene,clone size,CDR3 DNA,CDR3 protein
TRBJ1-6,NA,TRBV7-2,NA,TGTGCCAGCAGCTTAGGGACAGCTAATTCACCCCTCCACTTT,CASSLGTANSPLHF
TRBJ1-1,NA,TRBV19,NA,TGTGCCAGTAGTTTCGACATTAGAACTGAAGCTTTCTTT,CASSFDIRTEAFF
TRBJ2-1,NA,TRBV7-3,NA,TGTGCCAGCAGCCCTCAGGGGAGTATCTACAATGAGCAGTTCTTC,CASSPQGSIYNEQFF
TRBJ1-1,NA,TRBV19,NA,TGTGCCAGTACCCCACGGCGGGCTGATGGCGAAGCTTTCTTT,CASTPRRADGEAFF
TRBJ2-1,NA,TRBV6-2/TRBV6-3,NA,TGTGCCAGCAGTTTCAGCTACAATGAGCAGTTCTTC,CASSFSYNEQFF
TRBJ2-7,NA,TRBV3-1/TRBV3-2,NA,TGTGCCAGCAGCCAAGGTTTTGTGAGAAGCTACGAGCAGTACTTC,CASSQGFVRSYEQYF
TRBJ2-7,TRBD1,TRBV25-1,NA,TGTGCCAGCAGCCGACAGGGCGTCTACGAGCAGTACTTC,CASSRQGVYEQYF
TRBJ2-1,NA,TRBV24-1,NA,TGTGCCACCAGTGTTAACGACAACAATGAGCAGTTCTTC,CATSVNDNNEQFF
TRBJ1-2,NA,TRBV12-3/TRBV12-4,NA,TGTGCCAGCAGCCCCCGGTCCGCCTATGGCTACACCTTC,CASSPRSAYGYTF
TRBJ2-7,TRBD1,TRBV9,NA,TGTGCCAGCAGCGTTACAGGGGGCGGTGAGCAGTACTTC,CASSVTGGGEQYF
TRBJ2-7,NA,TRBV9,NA,TGTGCCAGCAGCGGGGACTTGGGCTCCTTCTACGAGCAGTACTTC,CASSGDLGSFYEQYF
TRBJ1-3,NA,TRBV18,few,TGTGCCAGCTCACCCGACAGCTCTGGAAACACCATATATTTT,CASSPDSSGNTIYF
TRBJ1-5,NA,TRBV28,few,TGTGCCAGCAGTACCGACCAGGGTCGATTTCAGCCCCAGCATTTT,CASSTDQGRFQPQHF
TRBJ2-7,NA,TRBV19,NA,TGTGCCAGTAGTATAGAATGGGGGCGCACCTACGAGCAGTACTTC,CASSIEWGRTYEQYF
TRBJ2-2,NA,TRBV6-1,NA,TGTGCCAGCAGTGAGCCCCCACAGGGACCCGGGGAGCTGTTTTTT,CASSEPPQGPGELFF
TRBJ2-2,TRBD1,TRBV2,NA,TGTGCCAGCAGTGAAGGCCAGGGGGTCGGGGAGCTGTTTTTT,CASSEGQGVGELFF
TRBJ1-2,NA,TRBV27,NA,TGTGCCAGCAGTTACACACCTAACTATGGCTACACCTTC,CASSYTPNYGYTF
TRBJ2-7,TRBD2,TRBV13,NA,TGTGCCAGCAGCTGGGGGGGAGAGCCCGACTACGAGCAGTACTTC,CASSWGGEPDYEQYF
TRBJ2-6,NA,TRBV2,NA,TGTGCCAGCGGGCAGGGGGGCTCTGGGGCCAACGTCCTGACTTTC,CASGQGGSGANVLTF
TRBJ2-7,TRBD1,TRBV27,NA,TGTGCCAGCAGTTTAGAACAGGGGGCCGGCTACGAGCAGTACTTC,CASSLEQGAGYEQYF
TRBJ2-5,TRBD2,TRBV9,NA,TGTGCCAGCAGCGTGGGCGGGGGGGCCTTAGAGACCCAGTACTTC,CASSVGGGALETQYF
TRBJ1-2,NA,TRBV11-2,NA,TGTGCCAGCAGCTTTTTACAGAACAATGGCTACACCTTC,CASSFLQNNGYTF
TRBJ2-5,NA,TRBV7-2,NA,TGTGCCAGCAGGGTACCGGGAGAGACCCAGTACTTC,CASRVPGETQYF
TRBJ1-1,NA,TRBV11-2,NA,TGTGCCAGCAGCGCTGGGGGGTACACTGAAGCTTTCTTT,CASSAGGYTEAFF
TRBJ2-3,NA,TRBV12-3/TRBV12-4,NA,TGTGCCAGCAGTCCGGGAGACGTGGATACGCAGTATTTT,CASSPGDVDTQYF
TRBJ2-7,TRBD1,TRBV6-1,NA,TGTGCCAGCAGTGAATTCCCCGTCCCGGGACAGGGGGAGAACTACGAGCAGTACTTC,CASSEFPVPGQGENYEQYF
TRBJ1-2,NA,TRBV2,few,TGTGCCAGCAGTGCAGGGACAAGCTATGGCTACACCTTC,CASSAGTSYGYTF
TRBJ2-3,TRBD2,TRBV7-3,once,TGTGCCAGCAGCTTTAGCGGGGCGAGCACAGATACGCAGTATTTT,CASSFSGASTDTQYF
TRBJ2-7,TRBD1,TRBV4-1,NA,TGCGCCAGCAGCCAGGGACAGGGTTTCTACGAGCAGTACTTC,CASSQGQGFYEQYF
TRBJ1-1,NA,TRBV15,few,TGTGCCACCAGCACCCAGACAGGGAACACTGAAGCTTTCTTT,CATSTQTGNTEAFF
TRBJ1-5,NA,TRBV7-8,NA,TGTGCCAGCAGCTTAGCGCGGTGGATGTCTAGCAATCAGCCCCAGCATTTT,CASSLARWMSSNQPQHF
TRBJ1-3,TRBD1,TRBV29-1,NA,TGCAGCGTCAGGGGGGTCGCGAACACCATATATTTT,CSVRGVANTIYF
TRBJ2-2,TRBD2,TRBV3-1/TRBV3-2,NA,TGTGCCAGCAGCCACGGGACTAGCGGGGGGGCTAGGGGATCCGGGGAGCTGTTTTTT,CASSHGTSGGARGSGELFF